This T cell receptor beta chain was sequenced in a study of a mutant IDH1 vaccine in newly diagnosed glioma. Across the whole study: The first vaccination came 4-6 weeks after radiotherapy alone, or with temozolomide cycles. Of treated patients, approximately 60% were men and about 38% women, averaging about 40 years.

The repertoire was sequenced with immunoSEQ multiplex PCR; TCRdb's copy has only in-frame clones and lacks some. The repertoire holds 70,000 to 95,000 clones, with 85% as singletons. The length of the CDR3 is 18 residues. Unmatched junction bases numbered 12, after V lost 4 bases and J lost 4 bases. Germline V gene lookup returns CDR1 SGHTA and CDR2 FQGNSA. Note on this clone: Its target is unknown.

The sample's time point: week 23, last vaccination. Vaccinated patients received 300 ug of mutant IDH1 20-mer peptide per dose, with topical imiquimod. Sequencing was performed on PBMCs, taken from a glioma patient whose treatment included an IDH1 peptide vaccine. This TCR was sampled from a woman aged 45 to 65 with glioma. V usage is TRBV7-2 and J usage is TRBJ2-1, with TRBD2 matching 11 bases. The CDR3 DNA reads TGTGCCAGCAGCTCCTATAGCGGGAGGGCCCTCGGGTACAATGAGCAGTTCTTC. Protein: CASSSYSGRALGYNEQFF.